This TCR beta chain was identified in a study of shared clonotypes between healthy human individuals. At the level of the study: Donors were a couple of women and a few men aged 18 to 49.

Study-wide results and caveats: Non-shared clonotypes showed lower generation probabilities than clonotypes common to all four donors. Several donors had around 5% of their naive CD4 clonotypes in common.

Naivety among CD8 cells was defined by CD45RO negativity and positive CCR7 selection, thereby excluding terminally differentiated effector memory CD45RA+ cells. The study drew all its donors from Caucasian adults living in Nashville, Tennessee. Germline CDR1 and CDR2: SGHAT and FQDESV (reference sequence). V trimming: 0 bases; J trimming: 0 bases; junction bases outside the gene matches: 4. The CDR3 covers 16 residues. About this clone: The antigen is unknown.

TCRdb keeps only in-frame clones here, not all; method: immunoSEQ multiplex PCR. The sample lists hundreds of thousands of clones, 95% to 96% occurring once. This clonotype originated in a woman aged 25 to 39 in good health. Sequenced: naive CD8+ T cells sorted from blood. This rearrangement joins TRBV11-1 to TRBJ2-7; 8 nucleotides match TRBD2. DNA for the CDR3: TGTGCCAGCAGCTTAGCGGCTAGCGGGTCCTCCTACGAGCAGTACTTC. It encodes CASSLAASGSSYEQYF.